This TCR beta chain is from a study of naive and memory T cell subsets. Trimming removed 2 bases at V and 10 bases at J, with 20 bases between. The germline V gene has CDR1 GTSNPN and CDR2 SVGIG (reference sequence). The CDR3 has 15 amino acids. This clonotype came up many times. The beta constant-region primer was an equimolar mix of two oligonucleotides covering TRBC1 and TRBC2. Nested alpha and beta constant-region primers with the SP2 primer drove four PCR rounds on ligated cDNA. From the UMI-ligation and nested PCR reads, TCRdb called clonotypes with MiXCR, one entry per CDR3 protein. The repertoire holds about 23,000 distinct CDR3 sequences, with roughly 9.1% as singletons. Four subsets defined by CD45RA and CD27 were sorted after CD3, CD4, CD8 and live/dead staining.

The receptor's source is a human donor in good health. The source material was central memory CD8+ T cells from blood. The rearrangement links TRBV30 to TRBJ1-4, with a possible D match to TRBD1 (5 bases). The CDR3 DNA sequence: TGTGCCTGGAGTCCCCCCGGGACCGACATTGCAAAACTGTTTTTT. Encoded protein: CAWSPPGTDIAKLFF.